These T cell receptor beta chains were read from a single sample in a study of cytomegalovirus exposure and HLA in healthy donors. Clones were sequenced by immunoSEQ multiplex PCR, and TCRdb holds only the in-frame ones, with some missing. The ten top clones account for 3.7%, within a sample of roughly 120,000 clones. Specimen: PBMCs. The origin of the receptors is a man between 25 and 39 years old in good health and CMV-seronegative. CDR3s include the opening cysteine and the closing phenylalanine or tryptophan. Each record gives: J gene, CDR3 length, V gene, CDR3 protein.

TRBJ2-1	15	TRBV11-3	CASRSGTVSYNEQFF
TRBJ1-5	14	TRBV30	CAWSPDRGGQPQHF
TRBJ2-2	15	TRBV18	CASSPPGTGYRELFF
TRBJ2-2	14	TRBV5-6	CASSWGPVDGELFF
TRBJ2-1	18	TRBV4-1	CASSQYGPTSGGAGEQFF
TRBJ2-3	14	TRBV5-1	CASSLRDSTDTQYF
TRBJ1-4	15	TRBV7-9	CASSPRDSRNEKLFF
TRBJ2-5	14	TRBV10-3	CAIRGGGDQETQYF
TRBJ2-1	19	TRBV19	CASSICALGPGQGDNEQFF
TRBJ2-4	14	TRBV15	CATSREQGTYIQYF
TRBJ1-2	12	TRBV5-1	CASSMGDFSYTF
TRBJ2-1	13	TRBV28	CATRGQVGNEQFF
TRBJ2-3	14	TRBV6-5	CASSLGGAPDTQYF
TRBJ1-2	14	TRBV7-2	CASSFDNRVGLFTF
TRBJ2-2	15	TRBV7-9	CASSLVAGDTGELFF
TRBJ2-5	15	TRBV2	CASSEAGTGGETQYF
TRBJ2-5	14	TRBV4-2	CASSPGTGVWEQYF
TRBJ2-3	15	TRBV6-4	CASSGLAGETDTQYF